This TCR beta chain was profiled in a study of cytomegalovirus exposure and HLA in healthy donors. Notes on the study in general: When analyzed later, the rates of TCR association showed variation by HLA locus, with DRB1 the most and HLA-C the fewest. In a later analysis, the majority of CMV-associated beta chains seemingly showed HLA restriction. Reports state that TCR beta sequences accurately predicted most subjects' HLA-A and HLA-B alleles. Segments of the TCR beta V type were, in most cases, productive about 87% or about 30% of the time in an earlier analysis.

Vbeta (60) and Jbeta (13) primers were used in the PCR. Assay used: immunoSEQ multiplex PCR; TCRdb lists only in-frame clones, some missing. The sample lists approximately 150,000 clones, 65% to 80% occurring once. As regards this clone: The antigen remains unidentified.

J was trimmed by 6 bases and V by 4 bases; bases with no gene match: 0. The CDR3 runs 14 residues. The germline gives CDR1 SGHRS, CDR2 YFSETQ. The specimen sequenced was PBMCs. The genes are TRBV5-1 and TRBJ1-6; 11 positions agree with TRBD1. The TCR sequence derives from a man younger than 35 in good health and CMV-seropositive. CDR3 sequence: CASSGTGGNSPLHF. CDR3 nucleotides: TGCGCCAGCAGCGGGACAGGGGGTAATTCACCCCTCCACTTT.